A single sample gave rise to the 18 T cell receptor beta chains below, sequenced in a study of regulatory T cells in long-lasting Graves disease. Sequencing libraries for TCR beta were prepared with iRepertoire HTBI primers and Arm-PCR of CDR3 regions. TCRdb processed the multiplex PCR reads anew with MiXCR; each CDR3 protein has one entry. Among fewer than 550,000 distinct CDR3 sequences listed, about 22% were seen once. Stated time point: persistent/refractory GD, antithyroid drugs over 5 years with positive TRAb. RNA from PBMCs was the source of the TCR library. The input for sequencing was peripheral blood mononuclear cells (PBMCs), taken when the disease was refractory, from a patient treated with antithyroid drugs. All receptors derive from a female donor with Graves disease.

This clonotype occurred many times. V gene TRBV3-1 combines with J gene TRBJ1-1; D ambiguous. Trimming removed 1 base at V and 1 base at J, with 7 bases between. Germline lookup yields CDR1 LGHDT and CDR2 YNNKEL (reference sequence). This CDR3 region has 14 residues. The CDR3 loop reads CASSQGGWNTEAFF. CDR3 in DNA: TGTGCCAGCAGCCAAGGGGGATGGAACACTGAAGCTTTCTTT. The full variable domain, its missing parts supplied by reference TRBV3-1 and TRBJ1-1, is DTAVSQTPKYLVTQMGNDKSIKCEQNLGHDTMYWYKQDSKKFLKIMFSYNNKELIINETVPNRFSPKSPDKAHLNLHINSLELGDSAVYFCASSQGGWNTEAFFGQGTRLTVV.

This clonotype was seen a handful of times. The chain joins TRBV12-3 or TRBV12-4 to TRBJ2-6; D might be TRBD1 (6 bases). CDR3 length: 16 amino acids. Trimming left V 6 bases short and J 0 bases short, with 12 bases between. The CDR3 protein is CASSPGHRSGANVLTF. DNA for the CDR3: TGTGCCAGCAGCCCGGGACACCGCTCTGGGGCCAACGTCCTGACTTTC.

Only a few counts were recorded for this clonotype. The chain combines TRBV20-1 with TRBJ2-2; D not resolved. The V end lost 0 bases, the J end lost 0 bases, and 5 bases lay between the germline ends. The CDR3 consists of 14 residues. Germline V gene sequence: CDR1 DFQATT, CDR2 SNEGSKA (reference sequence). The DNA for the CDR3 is TGCAGTGCTAGAGATCCTCCGAACACCGGGGAGCTGTTTTTT. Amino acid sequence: CSARDPPNTGELFF.

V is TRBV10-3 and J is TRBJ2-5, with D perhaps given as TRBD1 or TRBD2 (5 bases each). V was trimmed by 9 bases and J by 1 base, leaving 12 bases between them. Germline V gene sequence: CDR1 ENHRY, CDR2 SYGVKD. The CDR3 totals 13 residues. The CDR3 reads CAIGPGPQETQYF. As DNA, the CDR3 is TGTGCCATAGGACCGGGGCCCCAAGAGACCCAGTACTTC.

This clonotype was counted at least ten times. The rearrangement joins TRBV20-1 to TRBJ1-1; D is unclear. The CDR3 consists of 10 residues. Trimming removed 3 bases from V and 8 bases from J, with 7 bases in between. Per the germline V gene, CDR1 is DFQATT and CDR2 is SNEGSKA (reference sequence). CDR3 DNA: TGCAGTGCTAGGAGGTCAGAAGCTTTCTTT. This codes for CSARRSEAFF.

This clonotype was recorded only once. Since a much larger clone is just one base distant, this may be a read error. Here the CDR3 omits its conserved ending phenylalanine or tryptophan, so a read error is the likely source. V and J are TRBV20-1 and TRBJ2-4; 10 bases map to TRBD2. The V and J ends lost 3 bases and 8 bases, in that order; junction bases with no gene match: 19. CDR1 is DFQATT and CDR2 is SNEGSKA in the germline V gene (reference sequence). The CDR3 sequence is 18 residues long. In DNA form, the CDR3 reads TGCAGTGCTAGCCCGTTCCCCAGCGGGAGGGCCAGAGGGTACATTCAGTACCTC. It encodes CSASPFPSGRARGYIQYL.

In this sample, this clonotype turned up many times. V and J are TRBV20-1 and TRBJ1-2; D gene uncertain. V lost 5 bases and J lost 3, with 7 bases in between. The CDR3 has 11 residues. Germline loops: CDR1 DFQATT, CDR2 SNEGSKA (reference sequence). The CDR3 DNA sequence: TGCAGTGCTGACGGGGACTATGGCTACACCTTC. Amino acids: CSADGDYGYTF.

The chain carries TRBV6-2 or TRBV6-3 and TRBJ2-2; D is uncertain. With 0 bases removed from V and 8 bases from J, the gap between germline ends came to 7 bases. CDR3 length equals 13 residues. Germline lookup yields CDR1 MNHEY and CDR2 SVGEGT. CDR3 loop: CASSYSPWGELFF. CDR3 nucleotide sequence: TGTGCCAGCAGTTACTCCCCCTGGGGGGAGCTGTTTTTT.

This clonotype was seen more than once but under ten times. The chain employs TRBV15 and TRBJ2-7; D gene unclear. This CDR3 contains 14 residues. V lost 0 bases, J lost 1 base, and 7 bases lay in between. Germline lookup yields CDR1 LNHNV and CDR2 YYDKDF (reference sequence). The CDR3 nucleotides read TGTGCCACCAGCAGAGATGGCGGTTCCTACGAGCAGTACTTC. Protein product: CATSRDGGSYEQYF.

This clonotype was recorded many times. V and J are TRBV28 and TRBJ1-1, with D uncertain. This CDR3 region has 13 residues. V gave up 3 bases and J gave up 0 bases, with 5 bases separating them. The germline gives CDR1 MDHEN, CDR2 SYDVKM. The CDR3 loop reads CASSFRMNTEAFF. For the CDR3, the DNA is TGTGCCAGCAGTTTTAGAATGAACACTGAAGCTTTCTTT. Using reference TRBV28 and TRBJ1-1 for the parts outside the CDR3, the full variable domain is DVKVTQSSRYLVKRTGEKVFLECVQDMDHENMFWYRQDPGLGLRLIYFSYDVKMKEKGDIPEGYSVSREKKERFSLILESASTNQTSMYLCASSFRMNTEAFFGQGTRLTVV.

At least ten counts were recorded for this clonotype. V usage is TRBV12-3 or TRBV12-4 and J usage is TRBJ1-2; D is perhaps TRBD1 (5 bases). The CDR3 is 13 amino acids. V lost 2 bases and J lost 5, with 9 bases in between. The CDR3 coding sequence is TGTGCCAGCAGTTTAATGGCAGGGTATGGCTACACCTTC. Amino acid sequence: CASSLMAGYGYTF.

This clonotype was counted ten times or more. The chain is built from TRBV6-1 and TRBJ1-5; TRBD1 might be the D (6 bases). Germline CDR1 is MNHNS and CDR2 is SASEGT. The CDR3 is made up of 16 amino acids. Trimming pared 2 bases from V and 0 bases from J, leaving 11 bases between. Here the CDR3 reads CASSEQGYYSNQPQHF. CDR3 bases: TGTGCCAGCAGTGAACAGGGGTATTATAGCAATCAGCCCCAGCATTTT.

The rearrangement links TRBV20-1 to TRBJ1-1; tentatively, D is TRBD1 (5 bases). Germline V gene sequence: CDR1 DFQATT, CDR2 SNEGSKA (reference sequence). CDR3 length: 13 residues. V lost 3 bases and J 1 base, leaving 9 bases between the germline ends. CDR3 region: CSASPGTNTEAFF. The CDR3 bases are TGCAGTGCTAGCCCAGGGACGAACACTGAAGCTTTCTTT.

CDR3 sequence (DNA): TGTGCCAGCAGTTTAGCAGGACAGGGAAGTGAAAAACTGTTTTTT. It specifies CASSLAGQGSEKLFF. This chain joins TRBV12-3 or TRBV12-4 and TRBJ1-4, with 8 bases lining up with TRBD1. The CDR3 runs to 15 residues. V shed 0 bases, J shed 7 bases, and the junction held 4 bases outside the gene matches.

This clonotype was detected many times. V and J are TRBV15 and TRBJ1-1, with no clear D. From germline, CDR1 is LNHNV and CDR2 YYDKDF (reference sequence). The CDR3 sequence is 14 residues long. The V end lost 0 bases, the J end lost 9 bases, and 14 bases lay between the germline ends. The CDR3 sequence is CATSRDNGWSQAFF. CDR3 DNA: TGTGCCACCAGCAGAGATAACGGATGGTCGCAAGCTTTCTTT. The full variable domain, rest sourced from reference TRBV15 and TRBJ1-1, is DAMVIQNPRYQVTQFGKPVTLSCSQTLNHNVMYWYQQKSSQAPKLLFHYYDKDFNNEADTPDNFQSRRPNTSFCFLDIRSPGLGDTAMYLCATSRDNGWSQAFFGQGTRLTVV.

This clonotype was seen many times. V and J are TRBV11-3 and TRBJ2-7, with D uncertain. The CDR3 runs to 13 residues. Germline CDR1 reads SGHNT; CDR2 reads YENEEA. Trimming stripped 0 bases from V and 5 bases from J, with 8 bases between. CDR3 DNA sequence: TGTGCCAGCAGCTTAGATCTCCGAGACGAGCAGTACTTC. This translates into CASSLDLRDEQYF.

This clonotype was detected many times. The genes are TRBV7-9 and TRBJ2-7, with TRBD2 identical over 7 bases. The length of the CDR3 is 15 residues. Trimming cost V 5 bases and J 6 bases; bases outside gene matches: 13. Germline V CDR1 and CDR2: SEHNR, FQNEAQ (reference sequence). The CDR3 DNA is TGTGCCAGCAGCCTCGGGGGGAGGAGCTCGGGCGAGCAGTACTTC. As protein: CASSLGGRSSGEQYF. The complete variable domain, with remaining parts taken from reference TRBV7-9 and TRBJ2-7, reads DTGVSQNPRHKITKRGQNVTFRCDPISEHNRLYWYRQTLGQGPEFLTYFQNEAQLEKSRLLSDRFSAERPKGSFSTLEIQRTEQGDSAMYLCASSLGGRSSGEQYFGPGTRLTVT.

Here the CDR3 reads CSARARAAPNYGYTF. The CDR3, as DNA: TGCAGTGCCCGGGCCCGGGCAGCGCCCAACTATGGCTACACCTTC. The chain combines TRBV20-1 with TRBJ1-2; D not certain. Germline V gives CDR1 DFQATT, CDR2 SNEGSKA (reference sequence). Trimming stripped 6 bases from V and 2 bases from J, with 19 bases between. The CDR3 is 15 amino acids.